In this sample, the clone carrying this T cell receptor (beta chain) turned up a few times. Libraries were prepared by immunoSEQ multiplex PCR; TCRdb keeps only in-frame clonotypes and omits some of them. This table holds some 75,000 clones, about 80% found once. This sample is part of a study of radiation and T cells in renal cell carcinoma. Whole-study context: Nephrectomy followed 15 Gy stereotactic body radiation by 4 weeks.

Germline V gene lookup returns CDR1 SGHNT and CDR2 YYREEE (reference sequence). The length of the CDR3 is 13 residues. Trimming at V came to 5 bases and at J to 6 bases, leaving 7 bases not matched to a gene. Time point denoted: blood 2 weeks post-SBRT. Regarding treatment: 15 Gy SBRT to primary tumor, nephrectomy 4 weeks later. Serial blood draws occurred at baseline and 2 and 4 weeks post-SBRT. The patient's renal cell carcinoma had clear cell pathology. The sample here was blood, taken from a patient whose treatment included radiotherapy and nephrectomy. The TCR sequence derives from a man in his fifties or sixties with renal cell carcinoma. The gene calls are TRBV5-4 and TRBJ2-7; 8 positions match TRBD2. The CDR3 protein is CASRQGLESEQYF. The CDR3 DNA reads as TGTGCCAGCAGACAGGGACTAGAGTCCGAGCAGTACTTC.